The rows below give T cell receptor beta chains drawn from one sample of a study of response to subunit inactivated influenza vaccine. TCRdb reanalysed the RT-PCR reads using MiXCR and keeps one entry per CDR3 protein. This sample has around 320,000 distinct CDR3 sequences, with around 20% found just once. This specimen consisted of PBMCs from blood, obtained less than 22 months after vaccination. These receptors all come from a man in his fifties or sixties who received an inactivated influenza vaccine. Both conserved end residues are part of each CDR3. Clone size is stated in some rows and not others, as once, few, many or a class when expanded.

clone_size | j_call | v_call | cdr3_aa
. | TRBJ2-5 | TRBV19 | CASSTGLGRQETQYF
many | TRBJ1-2 | TRBV7-2 | CASSLTASDYGYTF
. | TRBJ1-4 | TRBV20-1 | CSAGRGAGQGVEKLFF
few | TRBJ2-1 | TRBV2 | CASTPARRYSYNEQFF
. | TRBJ1-4 | TRBV3-1 | CASSPPWALGTTNEKLFF
. | TRBJ2-3 | TRBV29-1 | CSVEGTSDTQYF
few | TRBJ2-1 | TRBV2 | CAGDWGSAYNEQFF
many | TRBJ1-1 | TRBV11-2 | CASSLTARGEAFF
few | TRBJ2-1 | TRBV7-2 | CASSLERNSYNEQFF
few | TRBJ1-2 | TRBV3-1 | CASSQDRRGWDYGYTF
few | TRBJ2-2 | TRBV11-2 | CASRQPGIRTGELFF
few | TRBJ2-3 | TRBV6-1 | CASSERGGTVPHTQYF
. | TRBJ1-3 | TRBV4-1 | CASSSRTGTGNTIYF
. | TRBJ2-7 | TRBV5-1 | CASSLGWAGRLTYVQYF
few | TRBJ2-4 | TRBV6-5 | CASSYVTGLAKNIQYF
. | TRBJ2-7 | TRBV7-9 | CASSFGQVYEQYF
few | TRBJ1-6 | TRBV4-2 | CASSPGRVSSYNSPLHF
many | TRBJ2-5 | TRBV20-1 | CSARGPETQYF
many | TRBJ1-3 | TRBV5-1 | CAGDGRVTFFMRSGHTIYF
many | TRBJ1-1 | TRBV27 | CASSLAGYAVNTEAFF
few | TRBJ1-1 | TRBV29-1 | CSVGENTEAFF
. | TRBJ2-1 | TRBV28 | CASSRPSSGEQFF
few | TRBJ2-1 | TRBV5-1 | CASSLEPVGTSEQFF
many | TRBJ1-1 | TRBV29-1 | CSVQVDTEAFF
few | TRBJ2-1 | TRBV5-6 | CASSLFGRAGDVTNEQFF
few | TRBJ2-2 | TRBV6-1 | CASLRGLTGELFF
few | TRBJ1-1 | TRBV12-3/TRBV12-4 | CASSAPGQRGRLAFF
. | TRBJ2-1 | TRBV5-1 | CASSLRAGGDEQFF
. | TRBJ2-7 | TRBV13 | CASSFGGIEQYF
. | TRBJ1-3 | TRBV4-3 | CASSQYEGQGPGNTIYF
. | TRBJ2-1 | TRBV7-2 | CASSLRQGPDEQFF
. | TRBJ1-5 | TRBV29-1 | CSVGDVGNQPQHF
few | TRBJ2-2 | TRBV12-3/TRBV12-4 | CASTPRLAENTGELFF
. | TRBJ2-7 | TRBV7-3 | CASSLAGGPVSIYEQYF
many | TRBJ1-5 | TRBV28 | CASSTDSNQPQHF
few | TRBJ2-5 | TRBV11-2 | CASSPGRDRWETQYF
few | TRBJ1-2 | TRBV10-3 | CATFAADRGPPYGYTF
few | TRBJ2-1 | TRBV15 | CATSRGDNPYNEQFF
few | TRBJ1-1 | TRBV18 | CASSPRPVRDTEAFF
. | TRBJ2-1 | TRBV18 | CASSSNVDEQFF
. | TRBJ2-3 | TRBV7-9 | CASSRRLADGTDTQYF
. | TRBJ2-3 | TRBV7-8 | CASSLATWTGLPTDTQYF
once | TRBJ2-7 | TRBV12-3/TRBV12-4 | CASSPREGLVTHEQYF
. | TRBJ2-1 | TRBV6-2/TRBV6-3 | CASSRTGTRNHEQFF
. | TRBJ2-1 | TRBV20-1 | CSARESASGYNEQFF
few | TRBJ1-2 | TRBV24-1 | CATSGRDRNYGYTF
few | TRBJ2-2 | TRBV6-2/TRBV6-3 | CASSDRGGTGELFF
few | TRBJ1-3 | TRBV6-1 | CASRNRVFGNTIYF
many | TRBJ1-4 | TRBV11-2 | CASSLDLGGSEKLFF
few | TRBJ1-2 | TRBV29-1 | CSVEDPGHSIYGYTF
few | TRBJ1-2 | TRBV30 | CAWSRRDYGYTF
. | TRBJ1-5 | TRBV9 | CASSVGEGQTTNQPQHF
. | TRBJ2-1 | TRBV20-1 | CSGRTGGKDEQFF
few | TRBJ2-7 | TRBV6-1 | CASSPRTSAAYEQYF
few | TRBJ1-1 | TRBV19 | CASSKILTRTRVNTEAFF
. | TRBJ2-3 | TRBV3-1 | CASSPNLGRSGDTDTQYF
many | TRBJ1-1 | TRBV29-1 | CSVEGQMTEAFF
few | TRBJ1-2 | TRBV4-1 | CASSQDLTEPNYGYTF
few | TRBJ1-1 | TRBV7-6 | CASSQLDGNTEAFF